This is a list of T cell receptor beta chains from one sample in a study of T cells after yellow fever vaccination. TCRdb fed the 5' RACE reads into MiXCR, producing one record per CDR3 protein. This sample yields about 550,000 distinct CDR3 sequences, of which roughly 21% are seen a single time; roughly 13% belongs to the top ten. This sample comprised PBMCs, obtained 15 days after the yellow fever booster vaccination. The receptors here all came from a man aged 25 to 40 who received the YFV17D yellow fever vaccine. Both conserved end residues are part of each CDR3. A D gene is named only where the DNA matches it firmly. Expanded clones are given a class, and other clones once, few, many or no size at all.

d_call	v_call	j_call	clone_size	cdr3_aa	cdr3_nt
-	TRBV5-1	TRBJ2-1	few	CASSLDGTGVVEQFF	TGCGCCAGCAGCTTGGACGGGACGGGAGTTGTTGAGCAGTTCTTC
TRBD1	TRBV9	TRBJ2-2	-	CASRKGQGFTGELFF	TGTGCCAGCAGAAAGGGACAGGGGTTCACCGGGGAGCTGTTTTTT
-	TRBV20-1	TRBJ2-3	few	CSGTGGLNTDTQYF	TGCAGTGGGACGGGCGGGTTAAACACAGATACGCAGTATTTT
TRBD2	TRBV4-3	TRBJ2-1	few	CASSQDRAGSGNEQFF	TGCGCCAGCAGCCAAGATCGAGCGGGATCGGGCAATGAGCAGTTCTTC
TRBD2	TRBV9	TRBJ2-5	-	CASSPTSGLAGGETQYF	TGTGCCAGCAGCCCCACATCCGGACTAGCGGGGGGAGAGACCCAGTACTTC
-	TRBV6-5	TRBJ2-2	few	CASSYSTLARNTGELFF	TGTGCCAGCAGTTACTCCACTCTTGCGCGGAACACCGGGGAGCTGTTTTTT
TRBD2	TRBV28	TRBJ2-7	few	CASSLTSGSTYEQYF	TGTGCCAGCAGTTTGACTAGCGGGTCGACCTACGAGCAGTACTTC
TRBD2	TRBV5-1	TRBJ2-7	few	CASSLGLAYSYEQYF	TGCGCCAGCAGCTTGGGACTAGCGTACTCCTACGAGCAGTACTTC
-	TRBV5-1	TRBJ2-2	few	CASSLEVLGTGELFF	TGCGCCAGCAGCCTGGAAGTACTGGGCACCGGGGAGCTGTTTTTT
TRBD1	TRBV15	TRBJ2-7	few	CATSRESPDRAGEQYF	TGTGCCACCAGCAGAGAGTCCCCCGACAGGGCGGGCGAGCAGTACTTC
-	TRBV7-2	TRBJ1-2	-	CASSPAVTENYGYTF	TGTGCCAGCAGCCCAGCTGTGACGGAGAACTATGGCTACACCTTC
-	TRBV3-1	TRBJ1-6	few	CASRKSDGKGSPLHF	TGTGCCAGCAGGAAGAGCGACGGTAAGGGATCACCCCTCCACTTT
-	TRBV10-2	TRBJ2-7	few	CASSEPSRGFDEQYF	TGCGCCAGCAGTGAGCCCAGTCGGGGGTTCGACGAGCAGTACTTC
-	TRBV28	TRBJ2-7	-	CASSFIWVSGASYEQYF	TGTGCCAGCAGTTTCATCTGGGTATCCGGGGCCTCCTACGAGCAGTACTTC
TRBD1	TRBV11-2	TRBJ1-4	few	CASSFRDSNREKLFF	TGTGCCAGCAGCTTCCGGGACAGTAATCGAGAAAAACTGTTTTTT
-	TRBV7-9	TRBJ2-5	-	CASSYRLVQETQYF	TGTGCCAGCAGCTACCGACTCGTACAAGAGACCCAGTACTTC
TRBD1	TRBV6-1	TRBJ1-2	few	CASSVGQGDYGYTF	TGTGCCAGCAGTGTGGGACAGGGAGACTATGGCTACACCTTC
-	TRBV18	TRBJ2-1	-	CASSPPLAIRYNEQFF	TGTGCCAGCTCACCACCTCTAGCGATCCGCTACAATGAGCAGTTCTTC
-	TRBV4-3	TRBJ1-6	few	CASSQRGNYNSPLHF	TGCGCCAGCAGCCAACGGGGTAACTATAATTCACCCCTCCACTTT
-	TRBV11-1	TRBJ2-1	-	CASSLDGGGTSGVNEQFF	TGTGCCAGCAGCTTGGACGGCGGTGGGACTTCCGGGGTCAATGAGCAGTTCTTC